The 27 T cell receptor beta chains below were found in one sample sequenced in a study of blood T cell repertoires in COVID-19. Method: immunoSEQ multiplex PCR; TCRdb's copy keeps in-frame clones and lacks some. The sample records approximately 84,000 clones, nearly 85% being singletons. The source material was peripheral blood. The receptors stem from a woman aged 80 or older with acute or convalescent COVID-19.

V usage is TRBV28 and J usage is TRBJ2-3, with 8 nucleotides matching TRBD1. Trimming removed 7 bases from V and 4 bases from J; junction bases left unmatched: 7. The CDR3 runs to 14 residues. Germline values: CDR1 MDHEN, CDR2 SYDVKM. The CDR3 here is CASNSQGAADTQYF. The CDR3 region has the DNA TGTGCCAGCAATTCCCAGGGGGCCGCAGATACGCAGTATTTT. The complete variable domain, with remaining parts taken from reference TRBV28 and TRBJ2-3, reads DVKVTQSSRYLVKRTGEKVFLECVQDMDHENMFWYRQDPGLGLRLIYFSYDVKMKEKGDIPEGYSVSREKKERFSLILESASTNQTSMYLCASNSQGAADTQYFGPGTRLTVL.

The chain is built from TRBV28 and TRBJ2-5; unclear D gene. Germline V gives CDR1 MDHEN, CDR2 SYDVKM. The CDR3 has 15 residues. V dropped 4 bases and J dropped 2 bases, with 14 bases sitting between them. The CDR3 spells CASSSPDTPQETQYF. CDR3 coding DNA: TGTGCCAGCAGTTCGCCCGACACGCCGCAAGAGACCCAGTACTTC.

This clone was recorded many times. The chain employs TRBV14 and TRBJ1-2; TRBD1 might be the D (6 bases). The CDR3 has 14 amino acids. With 1 base removed from V and 7 bases from J, the gap between germline ends came to 13 bases. CDR1 and CDR2 from the germline V gene are SGHDN and FVKESK. DNA for the CDR3: TGTGCCAGCAGCCAAGGGCGGGGGCAGATTGGCTACACCTTC. Protein: CASSQGRGQIGYTF.

This clone appeared once. The CDR3 DNA follows: TGCGCCAGCAGCCAAACCCGGACAGGGGTTGATCAGCCCCAGCATTTT. Translation: CASSQTRTGVDQPQHF. The J gene is TRBJ1-5, the V gene TRBV4-1; 9 nucleotides agree with TRBD1. The CDR3 is 16 residues long. CDR1 is MGHRA and CDR2 is YSYEKL in the germline V gene. V was pared by 2 bases and J by 5 bases, with 7 bases of the junction left unmatched.

The chain couples TRBV10-3 to TRBJ2-1; 10 positions match TRBD2. With V trimmed by 6 bases and J by 9 bases, 8 bases remained unmatched. The CDR3 sequence is 14 residues long. Germline CDR1 and CDR2: ENHRY and SYGVKD. Written as DNA, the CDR3 is TGTGCCATCAGACAAAGCGGGAGGGAAGCTGAGCAGTTCTTC. Translating it yields CAIRQSGREAEQFF.

The chain recombines TRBV2 with TRBJ2-5, with D possibly matching TRBD2 (7 bases). The CDR3 has 14 residues. The germline V gene encodes CDR1 SNHLY and CDR2 FYNNEI. Trimming removed 6 bases at V and 2 bases at J, with 13 bases between. The CDR3 loop is CASRPRGGQETQYF. The CDR3 nucleotides are TGTGCCAGCAGACCAAGGGGGGGTCAAGAGACCCAGTACTTC.

The rearrangement uses TRBV7-8 and TRBJ1-5; maybe TRBD1 (6 bases). The CDR3 spans 17 residues. V was shortened by 5 bases and J by 0 bases, with 17 bases between the two germline ends. The germline gives CDR1 SGHVS, CDR2 FQNEAQ. DNA for the CDR3: TGTGCCAGCAGCCCTAGGACAGAATTATATAGCAATCAGCCCCAGCATTTT. It translates to CASSPRTELYSNQPQHF. Supplemented by reference TRBV7-8 and TRBJ1-5, the full variable domain reads GAGVSQSPRYKVAKRGQDVALRCDPISGHVSLFWYQQALGQGPEFLTYFQNEAQLDKSGLPSDRFFAERPEGSVSTLKIQRTQQEDSAVYLCASSPRTELYSNQPQHFGDGTRLSIL.

This clone ranks as medium-sized (0.01 to 0.1%). The chain has TRBV10-3 and TRBJ2-7; D possibly corresponds to TRBD1 (5 bases). CDR3 size: 13 residues. The germline gives CDR1 ENHRY, CDR2 SYGVKD. V was shortened by 11 bases and J by 3 bases, with 17 bases between the two germline ends. The CDR3 region has the DNA TGTGCCTTACGTGCAGGGCGACTCTACGAGCAGTACTTC. Its translation: CALRAGRLYEQYF.

J is TRBJ1-4 and V is TRBV6-5, with a tentative D call TRBD1 (5 bases). Germline V gene data show CDR1 as MNHEY and CDR2 as SVGAGI. This CDR3 contains 13 residues. V was pared by 7 bases and J by 8 bases, with 14 bases between. The CDR3 DNA follows: TGTGCCAGCAACGGGGGGTTCCGAGAAAAACTGTTTTTT. Amino acid sequence: CASNGGFREKLFF.

This sequence joins TRBV5-1 and TRBJ1-4; possibly TRBD1 for D (5 bases). The CDR3 is 15 residues long. Trimming removed 5 bases at V and 0 bases at J, with 11 bases between. CDR1 is SGHRS and CDR2 is YFSETQ in the germline V gene. The CDR3 reads CASSDSSATNEKLFF. CDR3 sequence (DNA): TGCGCCAGCAGTGACAGTTCTGCAACTAATGAAAAACTGTTTTTT.

The chain carries TRBV5-5 and TRBJ1-6; a possible D gene is TRBD1 (5 bases). This CDR3 region has 14 residues. Trimming took off 0 bases at V and 14 bases at J, with 15 bases between the two ends. Germline loops: CDR1 SGHKS, CDR2 YYEKEE (reference sequence). Here the CDR3 DNA reads TGTGCCAGCAGCTTGGTGGGTTTACGGGGGGCCCTCCACTTT. Encoded protein: CASSLVGLRGALHF.

The rearrangement joins TRBV11-3 to TRBJ2-3; TRBD2 is a possible D gene (6 bases). The germline gives CDR1 SGHNT, CDR2 YENEEA. V dropped 1 base and J dropped 6 bases, with 11 bases sitting between them. There are 14 residues in the CDR3. CDR3 protein: CASSLAGVDDTQYF. The CDR3 region has the DNA TGTGCCAGCAGCTTAGCGGGAGTTGATGATACGCAGTATTTT.

V gene TRBV27 combines with J gene TRBJ2-3, with 9 bases lining up with TRBD1. Germline-derived CDR1 and CDR2 are MNHEY and SMNVEV (reference sequence). The CDR3 spans 20 residues. Trimming took 3 bases from V and 0 from J; bases not matched to a gene: 16. The CDR3 nucleotides read TGTGCCAGCAGTTTGCGGACAGGGGACTCATCCTCGCCTAGCACAGATACGCAGTATTTT. It codes for CASSLRTGDSSSPSTDTQYF.

The chain is built from TRBV29-1 and TRBJ2-3; 8 bases are a match to TRBD2. The CDR3 consists of 17 residues. The germline V gene has CDR1 SQVTM and CDR2 ANQGSEA. V shed 6 bases and J 1 base; nucleotides not matched to a gene: 15. CDR3 loop: CSVGEGSGIEGTDTQYF. CDR3 coding DNA: TGCAGCGTGGGGGAAGGTAGCGGGATCGAAGGCACAGATACGCAGTATTTT.

V gene TRBV7-3 combines with J gene TRBJ2-3, with 8 nucleotides matching TRBD1. CDR1 SGHTA and CDR2 FQGTGA come from the germline V gene. Trimming cost V 6 bases and J 0 bases; bases outside gene matches: 5. The CDR3 is 15 amino acids. The CDR3 protein is CASRETGASTDTQYF. CDR3 DNA sequence: TGTGCCAGCAGGGAGACAGGGGCTAGCACAGATACGCAGTATTTT.

This chain connects TRBV7-8 to TRBJ1-1; unclear D gene. The CDR3 spans 14 residues. V lost 4 bases and J lost 1, with 10 bases in between. Germline CDR1 reads SGHVS; CDR2 reads FQNEAQ. Here the CDR3 DNA reads TGTGCCAGCAGCTCTCAACCAGGGAACACTGAAGCTTTCTTT. It is translated as CASSSQPGNTEAFF.

This chain uses TRBV5-1 with TRBJ2-3; 10 bases are a match to TRBD2. V shed 4 bases and J 2 bases; nucleotides not matched to a gene: 10. Per the germline V gene, CDR1 is SGHRS and CDR2 is YFSETQ. The CDR3 covers 17 residues. The CDR3 DNA is TGCGCCAGCAGCGGACCCGGGACTAGCGCCAACACAGATACGCAGTATTTT. Its translation is CASSGPGTSANTDTQYF.

CDR3 protein: CASSSVRGYEQYF. In nucleotides, the CDR3 is TGTGCCAGCAGCTCGGTTAGGGGTTACGAGCAGTACTTC. V is TRBV7-2 and J is TRBJ2-7; a weak D match, TRBD1 (5 bases). Germline lookup yields CDR1 SGHTA and CDR2 FQGNSA. The CDR3 is 13 amino acids. The V end lost 4 bases, the J end lost 4 bases, and 11 bases lay between the germline ends.

The V and J genes are TRBV12-5 and TRBJ2-7; the D call may be TRBD1 or TRBD2 (5 bases each). V was trimmed by 5 bases and J by 9 bases, leaving 14 bases between them. The CDR3 is made up of 12 amino acids. Per germline, CDR1 LGHNT and CDR2 FRNRAP. The CDR3 reads CASGLGRRRQYF. As DNA, the CDR3 is TGTGCTAGTGGTCTGGGACGGCGGAGGCAGTACTTC.

The chain combines TRBV18 with TRBJ1-6, with a possible D match to TRBD1 (6 bases). The CDR3 totals 15 residues. Trimming removed 3 bases at V and 8 bases at J, with 14 bases between. The germline CDR1 and CDR2 sequences are KGHSH and LQKENI. The CDR3 sequence is CASSPRTAGDSPLHF. Written as DNA, the CDR3 is TGTGCCAGCTCACCTAGGACAGCCGGTGATTCACCCCTCCACTTT.

The chain couples TRBV30 to TRBJ2-1; D not certain. CDR3 size: 12 residues. V dropped 2 bases and J dropped 10 bases, with 12 bases sitting between them. CDR1 is GTSNPN, CDR2 SVGIG, per germline (reference sequence). The CDR3 loop reads CAWSPSYGEQFF. The CDR3 bases are TGTGCCTGGAGTCCTTCTTACGGGGAGCAGTTCTTC.

This chain uses TRBV15 with TRBJ2-3, with TRBD2 as a possible D gene (5 bases). The CDR3 is made up of 12 amino acids. From germline, CDR1 is LNHNV and CDR2 YYDKDF (reference sequence). Trimming shortened V by 2 bases and J by 10 bases, and 10 bases separated the two germline ends. In DNA form, the CDR3 reads TGTGCCACCAGCAGATCGGACTTGGCGCAGTATTTT. This codes for CATSRSDLAQYF.

V usage is TRBV3-1 (or the pseudogene TRBV3-2) and J usage is TRBJ2-7; tentatively, D is TRBD2 (6 bases). The CDR3 totals 14 residues. The ends were cut back, 0 bases at V and 5 bases at J, with 11 bases in the middle. Germline V gene data show CDR1 as LGHDT and CDR2 as YNNKEL (reference sequence). The CDR3 is CASSQEPGVNEQYF. CDR3 DNA: TGTGCCAGCAGCCAAGAACCGGGGGTCAACGAGCAGTACTTC.

The rearrangement links TRBV7-2 to TRBJ1-2; 11 positions agree with TRBD1. The V segment lost 5 bases and the J segment 8 bases; nucleotides outside the gene matches: 16. The CDR3 contains 17 residues. The germline gives CDR1 SGHTA, CDR2 FQGNSA. The CDR3 nucleotides are TGTGCCAGCAGCCGGGACAGGGGGATTCCAAGGGCTGACGGCTACACCTTC. The encoded protein is CASSRDRGIPRADGYTF.

The chain uses TRBV6-2 or TRBV6-3 and TRBJ1-6; perhaps TRBD1 as D (5 bases). In germline, CDR1 is MNHEY, CDR2 SVGEGT. CDR3 length: 15 amino acids. Trimming took off 0 bases at V and 7 bases at J, with 10 bases between the two ends. CDR3 residues: CASSYSSGRNSPLHF. In nucleotides, the CDR3 is TGTGCCAGCAGTTACTCGTCAGGGAGGAATTCACCCCTCCACTTT.

This CDR3 reads CASRAGTSGGMKQFF. DNA of the CDR3: TGTGCCAGCAGGGCCGGGACTAGCGGGGGTATGAAGCAGTTCTTC. The chain joins TRBV2 to TRBJ2-1; TRBD2 aligns across 14 bases. This CDR3 contains 15 residues. Looked up from germline, CDR1 is SNHLY and CDR2 is FYNNEI. Trimming at V came to 6 bases and at J to 11 bases, leaving 9 bases not matched to a gene.

This clone was observed a single time. This rearrangement joins TRBV5-3 to TRBJ2-1; D unresolved. TRBV5-3 is filed as an ORF, its function uncertain. V lost 0 bases and J lost 3, with 10 bases in between. This CDR3 comprises 15 residues. The CDR3 coding sequence is TGTGCCAGAAGCTTGGTTTGTGCGGACTACAATGAGCAGTTCTTC. Amino acid sequence: CARSLVCADYNEQFF.